Detailed here is one T cell receptor (beta chain). Its antigen is undetermined. The data originate from a study of T cell responses to AZD1222 COVID-19 vaccine. Study observations and caveats: It was only five to seven AZD1222 recipients who were seropositive at baseline. At 160-218 and 743-854, vaccine-associated CD4 TCRs were dominant, and they spanned spike. Possibly, clonal diversity was underestimated; donors were largely white British and included more females. Repertoire samples came only from after the peak T cell response.

Profiling relied on immunoSEQ multiplex PCR, and the TCRdb table lists in-frame clones only, not all of them. This table has approximately 110,000 clones, 88% appearing once. The sample here was peripheral blood, taken on day 0 of AZD1222 vaccination. This clonotype was obtained from an adult in good health.

In DNA form, the CDR3 reads TGTGCCAGCAGGGTAGACGAGGGGCCTTCACCCCTCCACTTT. It yields the protein CASRVDEGPSPLHF. V usage is TRBV6-6 and J usage is TRBJ1-6, with D perhaps matching TRBD1 (5 bases). Per germline, CDR1 MNHNY and CDR2 SVGAGI (reference sequence). The CDR3 contains 14 residues. The V and J ends lost 6 bases and 9 bases respectively, with 15 bases between them.